This TCR beta chain was documented in a study of T-cell memory formation after mild COVID-19. CDR3 length: 16 residues. Germline V gene lookup returns CDR1 MNHEY and CDR2 SVGEGT. V lost 0 bases to trimming and J lost 10 bases; unmatched junction nucleotides: 8. Using its own MiXCR run on the 5' RACE reads, TCRdb lists one record per CDR3 protein. In the table there are fewer than 350,000 distinct CDR3 sequences, about 15% of which are singletons. The sample consisted of PBMCs or a T cell subset sorted from them (not recorded which). This TCR was recovered from a man between 18 and 35 years old who had mild COVID-19 (a few samples of this study predate the infection). Cell type and time point are not known. J is TRBJ2-1 and V is TRBV6-2 or TRBV6-3; 11 bases fit TRBD2. The DNA of the CDR3 is TGTGCCAGCAGTTACTCTAACGGACTAGCGGGCCCCGAGCAGTTCTTC. Protein product: CASSYSNGLAGPEQFF.